Listed below are T cell receptor beta chains from one sample, sequenced in a study of glioma-infiltrating T cells after dendritic cell vaccination. Method: immunoSEQ multiplex PCR; TCRdb's copy keeps in-frame clones and lacks some. The sample yields 20,000 to 25,000 clones, 79% seen once. The specimen was blood, collected before dendritic cell vaccination. The receptors come from a human donor with glioblastoma. Both conserved end residues are part of each CDR3. D genes are given only for firm matches. Clone size appears in some rows only: once, few, many, or a class for an expanded clone.

TRBJ2-2,.,.,TRBV7-9,TGTGCCACCGAGGAGGGGATAATGCTGTTTTTT,CATEEGIMLFF
TRBJ2-6,few,.,TRBV7-2,TGTGCCAGCAGGCAGACTACAGGGTTAGGGGCCAACGTCCTGACTTTC,CASRQTTGLGANVLTF
TRBJ2-4,.,.,TRBV18,TGTGCCAGCTCACCCCAAGGAGACATTCAGTACTTC,CASSPQGDIQYF
TRBJ1-2,.,TRBD1,TRBV19,TGTGCCAGTAGTCGGACAGGATTCATCTATGGCTACACCTTC,CASSRTGFIYGYTF
TRBJ2-3,once,TRBD2,TRBV4-2,TGTGCCAGCAGCCAAGCGACTAGCGGGAGTCCAGATACGCAGTATTTT,CASSQATSGSPDTQYF
TRBJ2-7,.,.,TRBV4-2,TGTGCCAGCAGCGAAAGGACACTCCCCTACGAGCAGTACTTC,CASSERTLPYEQYF
TRBJ2-7,.,TRBD1,TRBV29-1,TGCAGCGTTGAAGGTCCGGGACAGGGCGAGCAGTACTTC,CSVEGPGQGEQYF
TRBJ2-4,few,.,TRBV30,TGTGCCTGGAGTGTCACAGGGAACATTCAGTACTTC,CAWSVTGNIQYF
TRBJ1-3,.,.,TRBV7-6,TGTGCCAGCAGCCCTAGCGGGGGTTTCTCTGGAAACACCATATATTTT,CASSPSGGFSGNTIYF
TRBJ1-2,.,TRBD1,TRBV5-1,TGCGCCAGCAGCGAAGGACAGGGATCGTGGGGCTACACCTTC,CASSEGQGSWGYTF
TRBJ2-2,.,TRBD2,TRBV2,TGTGCCAGCAGTGGGGATAGCGGGCGACCTCACACCGGGGAGCTGTTTTTT,CASSGDSGRPHTGELFF
TRBJ2-7,.,.,TRBV29-1,TGCAGCGTTGCTCTAAACGCCTACGAGCAGTACTTC,CSVALNAYEQYF
TRBJ2-1,.,TRBD2,TRBV11-2,TGTGCCAGCAGCTTAGATTTTAGGACTAGCGGGGGTGTTAAGCAGTTCTTC,CASSLDFRTSGGVKQFF
TRBJ2-7,.,TRBD1,TRBV4-1,TGCGCCAGCAGCCAAAACAGGGGACCCTACGAGCAGTACTTC,CASSQNRGPYEQYF
TRBJ2-7,.,.,TRBV28,TGTGCCAGCAGTTTATTGGGCAACGCCCTTCGTTTCGAGCAGTACTTC,CASSLLGNALRFEQYF
TRBJ2-2,.,TRBD1,TRBV7-6,TGTGCCAGCAGCCCCGGGACAGGGTACACCGGGGAGCTGTTTTTT,CASSPGTGYTGELFF
TRBJ2-1,.,TRBD2,TRBV27,TGTGCCAGCAGTCCCCAAGCAGGACTAGCGGGGGGATCTAAGCAGTTCTTC,CASSPQAGLAGGSKQFF
TRBJ1-3,few,.,TRBV6-4,TGTGCCAGCAGTCCGTGGTGGCGGATGACGAAGGGAAACACCATATATTTT,CASSPWWRMTKGNTIYF
TRBJ2-7,.,TRBD1,TRBV2,TGTGCCAGCTTGGGACAGGGAACCCCCTACGAGCAGTACTTC,CASLGQGTPYEQYF
TRBJ2-3,.,TRBD1,TRBV5-1,TGCGCCAGCAGGCCATTTCCAGGGGGCGCAGATACGCAGTATTTT,CASRPFPGGADTQYF
TRBJ2-1,.,.,TRBV7-9,TGTGCCAGCAGAAACTACGTTGTGGCCGAGCAGTTCTTC,CASRNYVVAEQFF
TRBJ2-7,.,TRBD1,TRBV4-1,TGCGCCAGCAGCCTAACGGACAGGGGGTACGAGCAGTACTTC,CASSLTDRGYEQYF
TRBJ2-1,.,TRBD2,TRBV11-2,TGTGCCAGCAGCGGTAGCGGGAGAGCGGCTGAGCAGTTCTTC,CASSGSGRAAEQFF
TRBJ2-5,.,.,TRBV5-5,TGTGCCAGCGTGCGGGGCGGAGTTGGTGAGACCCAGTACTTC,CASVRGGVGETQYF
TRBJ2-3,.,TRBD2,TRBV6-4,TGTGCCAGCAGTGATAGCGGGAGCCCAGATACGCAGTATTTT,CASSDSGSPDTQYF
TRBJ2-7,.,TRBD2,TRBV2,TGTGCCAGCAGCTTGACTAGCTCCGAGCAGTACTTC,CASSLTSSEQYF
TRBJ2-1,.,.,TRBV6-6,TGTGCCAGCAGTTACTCGAGTTCCCGCGTCGAGCAGTTCTTC,CASSYSSSRVEQFF